What follows are 25 T cell receptor beta chains derived from one specimen sequenced in a study of cytomegalovirus exposure and HLA in healthy donors. The PCR made use of 60 Vbeta and 13 Jbeta primers. The repertoire was sequenced with immunoSEQ multiplex PCR; TCRdb's copy has only in-frame clones and lacks some. The sample records about 200,000 clones, almost 80% being singletons. Sequenced: PBMCs. The receptors come from a man younger than 35 in good health and CMV-seronegative.

In DNA form, the CDR3 reads TGTGCCAGCAGCCCGACAGGGAACACTGAAGCTTTCTTT. This codes for CASSPTGNTEAFF. The chain recombines TRBV7-3 with TRBJ1-1; weak D call: TRBD1 (6 bases). The CDR3 loop spans 13 amino acids. V was shortened by 5 bases and J by 1 base, with 8 bases between the two germline ends. CDR1 SGHTA and CDR2 FQGTGA come from the germline V gene. Full variable domain (missing parts from reference TRBV7-3 and TRBJ1-1): GAGVSQTPSNKVTEKGKYVELRCDPISGHTALYWYRQSLGQGPEFLIYFQGTGAADDSGLPNDRFFAVRPEGSVSTLKIQRTERGDSAVYLCASSPTGNTEAFFGQGTRLTVV.

For the CDR3, the DNA is TGCAGCGTTGGAGGGGGCACCAACGTCCTGACTTTC. It yields the protein CSVGGGTNVLTF. The chain carries TRBV29-1 and TRBJ2-6; 7 nucleotides agree with TRBD1. Germline CDR1 SQVTM, CDR2 ANQGSEA. The CDR3 runs to 12 residues. V lost 4 bases, J lost 8 bases, and 2 bases stayed unmatched.

The CDR3 nucleotides read TGTGCCAGCAGCTTGGGAGGATTTTCCTACGAGCAGTACTTC. Its protein product is CASSLGGFSYEQYF. This chain uses TRBV5-4 with TRBJ2-7; D remains ambiguous. Germline lookup yields CDR1 SGHNT and CDR2 YYREEE (reference sequence). The CDR3 runs to 14 residues. Trimming cost V 0 bases and J 1 base, with 8 bases left between them.

The CDR3 DNA reads TGTGCCAGCAGCCAAGTAAAGGGACAGGGCTACGAGCAGTACTTC. Translating gives CASSQVKGQGYEQYF. This chain joins TRBV28 and TRBJ2-7, with 9 positions matching TRBD1. The CDR3 totals 15 residues. The junction had 9 bases not matched to a gene; V was cut back by 6 bases and J by 3 bases. The V gene's germline CDR1 is MDHEN and CDR2 SYDVKM.

V and J are TRBV6-1 and TRBJ2-3; 15 bases fit TRBD2. V shed 4 bases and J 2 bases; nucleotides not matched to a gene: 4. The CDR3 is 17 residues long. The germline gives CDR1 MNHNS, CDR2 SASEGT. CDR3 loop: CASSGGLAGGYTDTQYF. The CDR3 nucleotides read TGTGCCAGCAGTGGGGGACTAGCGGGAGGATACACAGATACGCAGTATTTT.

A single count supports this clone. This chain links TRBV7-2 with TRBJ1-1; D remains unclear. Germline V gene sequence: CDR1 SGHTA, CDR2 FQGNSA. CDR3 size: 16 residues. The V and J ends lost 2 bases and 3 bases respectively, with 16 bases between them. CDR3 region: CASSLLSPMGDTEAFF. CDR3 DNA: TGTGCCAGCAGCTTATTAAGCCCCATGGGAGACACTGAAGCTTTCTTT.

The chain recombines TRBV7-2 with TRBJ2-3; TRBD1 agrees at 10 bases. This CDR3 has 16 amino acids. The germline gives CDR1 SGHTA, CDR2 FQGNSA. After removal of 3 bases from V and 1 base from J, the junction contained 4 bases not matched to a gene. CDR3 bases: TGTGCCAGCAGCTTTGCCGGGACAGGGGGCACAGATACGCAGTATTTT. This translates into CASSFAGTGGTDTQYF.

The sample holds a few counts of this clone. The genes are TRBV7-2 and TRBJ2-4; maybe TRBD1 (7 bases). V gave up 4 bases and J gave up 4 bases, with 14 bases separating them. Germline-derived CDR1 and CDR2 are SGHTA and FQGNSA. The CDR3 runs to 15 residues. This chain's CDR3 is CASSYQGGSKNIQYF. The CDR3 coding sequence is TGTGCCAGCAGCTACCAGGGGGGAAGTAAAAACATTCAGTACTTC.

This clone appeared a few times. This chain links TRBV7-2 with TRBJ1-6; D is unclear. Trimming removed 0 bases from V and 3 bases from J, with 6 bases in between. The CDR3 runs 15 residues. The germline CDR1 and CDR2 sequences are SGHTA and FQGNSA. The CDR3 reads CASSLATNYNSPLHF. As DNA, the CDR3 is TGTGCCAGCAGCTTAGCCACAAACTATAATTCACCCCTCCACTTT.

The CDR3 nucleotides read TGTGCCAGCAGTGCGAGAACCGGGAACGGGGAGCTGTTTTTT. It yields the protein CASSARTGNGELFF. This chain links TRBV6-6 with TRBJ2-2; D may be TRBD2 (5 bases). V lost 5 bases and J 7 bases, leaving 14 bases between the germline ends. The V gene's germline CDR1 is MNHNY and CDR2 SVGAGI (reference sequence). The CDR3 runs 14 residues.

The chain is built from TRBV19 and TRBJ1-5, with no clear D. CDR3 length equals 14 residues. Germline CDR1 reads LNHDA; CDR2 reads SQIVND (reference sequence). The V end lost 3 bases, the J end lost 7 bases, and 13 bases lay between the germline ends. CDR3: CASSIVSGNQPQHF. The CDR3, as DNA: TGTGCCAGTAGTATCGTATCGGGAAACCAGCCCCAGCATTTT.

V usage is TRBV6-6 and J usage is TRBJ1-3; a possible D gene is TRBD1 (6 bases). CDR1 and CDR2 from the germline V gene are MNHNY and SVGAGI (reference sequence). Trimming removed 2 bases at V and 3 bases at J, with 14 bases between. This CDR3 contains 16 residues. The CDR3 coding sequence is TGTGCCAGCAGTTACCCGACAGGAACCGATGGAAACACCATATATTTT. It translates to CASSYPTGTDGNTIYF.

The V gene is TRBV5-1, the J gene TRBJ2-5; the D gene is possibly TRBD2 (5 bases). Per the germline V gene, CDR1 is SGHRS and CDR2 is YFSETQ. The V end lost 3 bases, the J end lost 7 bases, and 13 bases lay between the germline ends. The CDR3 loop spans 13 amino acids. The CDR3 is CASSSGEGLTQYF. DNA of the CDR3: TGCGCCAGCAGCTCCGGAGAGGGTTTGACCCAGTACTTC.

The rearrangement links TRBV9 to TRBJ1-2, with 10 bases matching TRBD1. Looked up from germline, CDR1 is SGDLS and CDR2 is YYNGEE. V was pared by 3 bases and J by 6 bases, with 2 bases of the junction left unmatched. The CDR3 extends over 13 amino acids. The DNA for the CDR3 is TGTGCCAGCAGCGCCGGGACAGGGGATGGCTACACCTTC. This encodes CASSAGTGDGYTF.

The J gene is TRBJ2-5, the V gene TRBV6-1; possibly TRBD2 for D (7 bases). With 4 bases removed from V and 5 bases from J, the gap between germline ends came to 14 bases. Germline V gene lookup returns CDR1 MNHNS and CDR2 SASEGT. The CDR3 loop spans 14 amino acids. The DNA of the CDR3 is TGTGCCAGCAGTGGGGAGGGGGGCGGTGAGACCCAGTACTTC. Translation gives CASSGEGGGETQYF.

The V gene is TRBV2, the J gene TRBJ1-2; no firm D call. This CDR3 contains 13 residues. Germline V gene lookup returns CDR1 SNHLY and CDR2 FYNNEI. Trimming removed 10 bases from V and 0 bases from J, with 12 bases in between. The CDR3 is CAKQTGTNYGYTF. CDR3 DNA: TGTGCCAAGCAGACCGGGACTAACTATGGCTACACCTTC.

The sample holds a few counts of this clone. This chain uses TRBV4-3 with TRBJ1-4, with 8 bases lining up with TRBD1. V lost 4 bases to trimming and J lost 9 bases; unmatched junction nucleotides: 13. This CDR3 contains 16 residues. Germline values: CDR1 LGHNA, CDR2 YSLEER. The CDR3 sequence is CASSRWRETGDQKLFF. The CDR3 DNA follows: TGCGCCAGCAGCCGGTGGAGGGAGACAGGGGATCAAAAACTGTTTTTT.

The J gene is TRBJ2-7, the V gene TRBV4-3, with D tentatively TRBD2 (7 bases). The V gene's germline CDR1 is LGHNA and CDR2 YSLEER. V lost 0 bases and J lost 1, with 10 bases in between. This CDR3 is 15 amino acids long. This CDR3 reads CASSQDEGGSYEQYF. The CDR3 DNA is TGCGCCAGCAGCCAAGATGAGGGGGGGTCCTACGAGCAGTACTTC.

The chain joins TRBV7-6 to TRBJ2-1; 9 positions agree with TRBD1. Germline values: CDR1 SGHVS, CDR2 FNYEAQ. V was clipped by 5 bases and J by 6 bases; unmatched bases: 5. This CDR3 contains 14 residues. The CDR3 DNA reads as TGTGCCAGCAGCCGAGGGACAGGGATCAATGAGCAGTTCTTC. Translated, it gives CASSRGTGINEQFF.

The chain links TRBV30 to TRBJ2-7; no clear D gene. Trimming removed 6 bases from V and 1 base from J, with 7 bases in between. The CDR3 is 11 residues long. Per germline, CDR1 GTSNPN and CDR2 SVGIG (reference sequence). The DNA of the CDR3 is TGTGCCTGTACAGAGTCCTACGAGCAGTACTTC. This sequence encodes CACTESYEQYF.

V gene TRBV19 combines with J gene TRBJ2-6; D remains unclear. Germline V CDR1 and CDR2: LNHDA, SQIVND (reference sequence). V dropped 3 bases and J dropped 0 bases, with 6 bases sitting between them. The CDR3 is made up of 15 amino acids. Here the CDR3 reads CASSIPRSGANVLTF. DNA of the CDR3: TGTGCCAGTAGTATCCCGCGCTCTGGGGCCAACGTCCTGACTTTC.

The chain combines TRBV28 with TRBJ2-1; D possibly corresponds to TRBD1 (6 bases). Trimming cost V 3 bases and J 1 base, with 7 bases left between them. The CDR3 has 14 residues. CDR1 MDHEN and CDR2 SYDVKM come from the germline V gene. The CDR3 region is CASSFTGSYNEQFF. In DNA, the CDR3 is TGTGCCAGCAGTTTCACAGGGTCCTACAATGAGCAGTTCTTC.

In its sample, this clone was seen once. The genes are TRBV7-3 and TRBJ1-2, with TRBD1 matching over 12 bases. V lost 2 bases and J lost 7; bases outside the gene matches: 2. Per germline, CDR1 SGHTA and CDR2 FQGTGA. The length of the CDR3 is 14 residues. CDR3 coding DNA: TGTGCCAGCAGCTTAGGGACAGGGGGCGGTGGCTACACCTTC. Translated, it gives CASSLGTGGGGYTF.

The V call is TRBV7-8, the J call TRBJ2-5; perhaps TRBD1 as D (5 bases). CDR1 is SGHVS, CDR2 FQNEAQ, per germline. Trimming took off 5 bases at V and 3 bases at J, with 13 bases between the two ends. This CDR3 region has 14 residues. CDR3 sequence reads: CASSRGRVKETQYF. In nucleotides, the CDR3 is TGTGCCAGCAGCCGTGGCAGGGTCAAAGAGACCCAGTACTTC.

The rearrangement links TRBV27 to TRBJ2-7; D call uncertain. V was shortened by 4 bases and J by 0 bases, with 19 bases between the two germline ends. The V gene's germline CDR1 is MNHEY and CDR2 SMNVEV (reference sequence). The CDR3 runs 17 residues. The CDR3 reads CASSSQRLDTYSYEQYF. The CDR3 nucleotides are TGTGCCAGCAGTTCCCAACGCCTCGACACTTACTCCTACGAGCAGTACTTC.